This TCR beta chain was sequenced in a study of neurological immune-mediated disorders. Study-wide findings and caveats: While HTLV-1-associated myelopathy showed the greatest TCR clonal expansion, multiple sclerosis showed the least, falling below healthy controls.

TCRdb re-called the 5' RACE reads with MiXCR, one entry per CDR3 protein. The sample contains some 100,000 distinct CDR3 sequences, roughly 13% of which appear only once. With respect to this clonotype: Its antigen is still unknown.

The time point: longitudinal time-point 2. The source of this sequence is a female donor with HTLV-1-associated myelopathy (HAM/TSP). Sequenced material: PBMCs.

The CDR3 loop is CASSEVKLLTDTQYF. CDR3 DNA sequence: TGTGCCAGCAGTGAAGTAAAGCTTCTCACAGATACGCAGTATTTT. The V gene is TRBV6-1, the J gene TRBJ2-3; no firm D call. Trimming removed 1 base from V and 2 bases from J, with 10 bases in between. Germline V gives CDR1 MNHNS, CDR2 SASEGT. There are 15 residues in the CDR3.